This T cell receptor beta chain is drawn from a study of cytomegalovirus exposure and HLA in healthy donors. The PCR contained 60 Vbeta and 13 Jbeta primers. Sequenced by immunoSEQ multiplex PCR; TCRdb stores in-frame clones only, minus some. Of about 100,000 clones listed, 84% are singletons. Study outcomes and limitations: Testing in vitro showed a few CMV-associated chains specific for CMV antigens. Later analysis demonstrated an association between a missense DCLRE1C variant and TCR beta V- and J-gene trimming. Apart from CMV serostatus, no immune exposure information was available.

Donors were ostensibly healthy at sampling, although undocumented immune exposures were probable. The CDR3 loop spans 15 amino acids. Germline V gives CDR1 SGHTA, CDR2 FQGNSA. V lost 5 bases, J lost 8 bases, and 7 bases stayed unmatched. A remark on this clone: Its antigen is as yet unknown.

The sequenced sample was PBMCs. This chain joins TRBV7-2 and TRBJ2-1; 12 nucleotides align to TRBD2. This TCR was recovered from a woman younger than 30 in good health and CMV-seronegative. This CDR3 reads CASSQLAGGFDEQFF. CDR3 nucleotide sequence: TGTGCCAGCAGCCAACTAGCGGGAGGCTTCGATGAGCAGTTCTTC. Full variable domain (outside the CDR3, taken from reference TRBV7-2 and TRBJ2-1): GAGVSQSPSNKVTEKGKDVELRCDPISGHTALYWYRQSLGQGLEFLIYFQGNSAPDKSGLPSDRFSAERTGGSVSTLTIQRTQQEDSAVYLCASSQLAGGFDEQFFGPGTRLTVL.